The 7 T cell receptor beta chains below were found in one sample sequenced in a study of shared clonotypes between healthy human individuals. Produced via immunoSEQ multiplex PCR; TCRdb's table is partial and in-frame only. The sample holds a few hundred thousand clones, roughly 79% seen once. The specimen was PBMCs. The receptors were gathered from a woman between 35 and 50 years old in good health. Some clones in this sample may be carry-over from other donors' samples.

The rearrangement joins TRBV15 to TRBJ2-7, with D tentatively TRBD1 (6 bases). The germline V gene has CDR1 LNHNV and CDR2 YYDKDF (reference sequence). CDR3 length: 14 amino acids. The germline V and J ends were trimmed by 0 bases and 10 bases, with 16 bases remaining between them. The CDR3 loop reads CATSRDHPRGIQYF. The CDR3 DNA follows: TGTGCCACCAGCAGAGATCACCCAAGGGGGATACAGTACTTC.

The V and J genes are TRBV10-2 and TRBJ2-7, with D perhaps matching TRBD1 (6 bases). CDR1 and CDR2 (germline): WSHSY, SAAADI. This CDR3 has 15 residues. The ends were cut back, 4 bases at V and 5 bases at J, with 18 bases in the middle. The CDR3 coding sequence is TGCGCCAGCAGTGTTGTGACAGGTCCGGGCCACGAGCAGTACTTC. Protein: CASSVVTGPGHEQYF.

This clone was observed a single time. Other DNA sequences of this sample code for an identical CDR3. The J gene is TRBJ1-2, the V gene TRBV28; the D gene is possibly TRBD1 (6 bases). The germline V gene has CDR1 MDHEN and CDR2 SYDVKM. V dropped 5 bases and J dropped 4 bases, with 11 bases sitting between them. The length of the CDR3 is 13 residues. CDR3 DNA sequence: TGTGCCAGCAGTCTTAAGGGGGGCTATGGCTACACCTTC. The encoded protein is CASSLKGGYGYTF.

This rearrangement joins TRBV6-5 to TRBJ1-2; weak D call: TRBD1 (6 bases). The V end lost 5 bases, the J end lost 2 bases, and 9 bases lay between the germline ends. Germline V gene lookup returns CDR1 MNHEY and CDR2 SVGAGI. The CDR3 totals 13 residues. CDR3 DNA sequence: TGTGCCAGCAGTCCCCAGGGGAACTATGGCTACACCTTC. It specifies CASSPQGNYGYTF.

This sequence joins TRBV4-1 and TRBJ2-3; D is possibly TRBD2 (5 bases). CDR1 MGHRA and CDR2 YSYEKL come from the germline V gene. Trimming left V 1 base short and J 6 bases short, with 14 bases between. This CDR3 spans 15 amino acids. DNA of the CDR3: TGCGCCAGCAGCCAAGCGGGCGGGCGACGGGATACGCAGTATTTT. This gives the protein CASSQAGGRRDTQYF.

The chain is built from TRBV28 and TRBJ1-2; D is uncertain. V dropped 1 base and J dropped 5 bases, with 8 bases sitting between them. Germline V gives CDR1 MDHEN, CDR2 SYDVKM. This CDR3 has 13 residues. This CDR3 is CASSLSVRYGYTF. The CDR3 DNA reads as TGTGCCAGCAGTTTATCCGTCCGTTATGGCTACACCTTC.

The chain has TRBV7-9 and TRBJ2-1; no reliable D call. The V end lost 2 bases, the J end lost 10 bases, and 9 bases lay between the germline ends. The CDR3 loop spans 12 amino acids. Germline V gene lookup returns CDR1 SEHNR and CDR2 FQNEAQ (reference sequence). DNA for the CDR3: TGTGCCAGCAGCTTACTCGGGCAAGAGCAGTTCTTC. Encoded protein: CASSLLGQEQFF.